The following is a T cell receptor beta chain sequence with its context. What antigen it recognizes has not been identified. The sample holds no much larger clone one base away, and base qualities are not on file. This entry comes from a study of blood T cell repertoires in COVID-19 (dated by TCRdb to 2018 to 2021). Regarding the complete study: Samples from collaborators originated in the United States, Italy and Spain and spanned both the acute and convalescent phases of COVID-19. Where available, HLA class I and class II types were obtained from metadata supplied by the sample provider rather than from assay-based typing. The dataset comprised deeply sampled blood TCRbeta repertoires from subjects exposed to, actively infected with, or recovered from COVID-19. Sample metadata almost always included a de-identified subject ID, COVID-19 status, age in years and sex. Samples were obtained from the ongoing ImmuneRACE study (first 160 participants) and from 1,000 to 1,500 subjects provided by 6 global collaborators. The prospective study material was composed of cDNA or gDNA derived from T cells, B-cell-depleted T cells, or PBMCs. A freely available public database, intended as a resource for researchers studying the immune response to SARS-CoV-2, is where the repertoires were released.

Overall results and qualifications from the work: The amount of clinical and demographic metadata varied by source and participant and was provided uncurated.

In Seattle, one collaborating source enrolled patients while the infection was active and tracked those patients longitudinally over the course of disease. Each collaborating institution followed its own protocols to collect whole blood in K2EDTA tubes. For TCRbeta analysis, collaborators shipped samples in one of three forms: frozen whole blood, isolated PBMCs, or DNA extracted from either of those sample types. TCRbeta CDR3 regions were amplified from genomic DNA by means of the immunoSEQ Assay, a bias-controlled multiplex PCR. As for the authors' bioinformatics: The number of nucleated cells in each sample was estimated from the amplification of reference gene primers within the assay. To quantify the absolute abundance of each unique TCRbeta CDR3 rearrangement, sequence reads were collapsed and filtered. For each sample, productive Simpson clonality was calculated as the square root of Simpson's diversity index across productive rearrangements. As stored in TCRdb, this immuneACCESS dataset retains in-frame rearrangements with V and J assigned. A fraction of the clones does not appear; measured against another copy, unresolved V genes explain less than half of the discrepancy, and the remainder lacks a known reason. That table is the source of V, J and clone size, and D and trimming were worked out from the DNA. The sample table contains 240,000 or so clones; only one count was recorded for roughly 79% of them. Around 7% of the sample is in the top ten clones.

CDR1 and CDR2 (SGDLS, YYNGEE) derive from the germline V gene. The germline ends are 11 bases apart after V is trimmed by 4 bases and J by 4 bases. There are 13 amino acids in the CDR3, from cysteine to phenylalanine inclusive. CDR3 DNA is the only sequence kept; it has 39 bases, read in frame from the first base. The specimen sequenced was peripheral blood. Recombination linked TRBV9 to TRBJ1-2; the D region possibly corresponds to TRBD1 (6 bases align). The source is an elderly woman with COVID-19, enrolled during active disease. The CDR3 protein sequence reads: CASSPPTGYGYTF. In nucleotides, the sequence is TGTGCCAGCAGCCCTCCGACAGGCTATGGCTACACCTTC.